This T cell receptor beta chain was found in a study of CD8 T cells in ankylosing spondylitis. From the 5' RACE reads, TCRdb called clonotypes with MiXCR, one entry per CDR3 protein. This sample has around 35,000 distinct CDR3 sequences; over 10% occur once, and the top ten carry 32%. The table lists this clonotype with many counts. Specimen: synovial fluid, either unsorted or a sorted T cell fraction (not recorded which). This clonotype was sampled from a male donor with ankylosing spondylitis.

CDR3 in DNA: TGTGCCAGCAGCTCGGGACAGAGTAGCAATCAGCCCCAGCATTTT. Its translation: CASSSGQSSNQPQHF. The chain has TRBV5-5 and TRBJ1-5, with TRBD1 identical over 7 bases. The germline CDR1 and CDR2 sequences are SGHKS and YYEKEE (reference sequence). V shed 3 bases and J 0 bases; nucleotides not matched to a gene: 3. The CDR3 is 15 residues long.